One sample yielded the 29 T cell receptor beta chains listed below, sequenced in a study of shared clonotypes between healthy human individuals. CD45RO negativity and positive selection for CCR7 defined naive CD8 cells, a population that excluded terminally differentiated effector memory CD45RA+ cells. This table comes from immunoSEQ multiplex PCR, and its TCRdb copy is limited to in-frame clones, with some not included. The table includes about 700,000 clones, about 92% detected once. The sequenced sample was naive CD8+ T cells sorted from blood. These receptors were taken from a man aged 30-40 years in good health.

The chain employs TRBV2 and TRBJ2-3; the match to TRBD2 covers 11 bases. Germline V gene sequence: CDR1 SNHLY, CDR2 FYNNEI. The J segment lost 2 bases and the V segment lost 7 bases, leaving 14 bases of the junction unmatched. The CDR3 runs to 18 residues. The CDR3 DNA sequence: TGTGCCAGCATCCCCGAAGAGACTAGCGGGACCCCCACAGATACGCAGTATTTT. Encoded protein: CASIPEETSGTPTDTQYF.

With regard to this clone: The sample carries other DNA sequences with the same CDR3. The genes are TRBV7-9 and TRBJ2-7; D call uncertain. Germline-derived CDR1 and CDR2 are SEHNR and FQNEAQ (reference sequence). The CDR3 is 13 amino acids. V was trimmed by 0 bases and J by 2 bases, leaving 5 bases between them. CDR3 DNA: TGTGCCAGCAGCTTAGCTCAGACCTACGAGCAGTACTTC. This encodes CASSLAQTYEQYF.

The chain employs TRBV7-9 and TRBJ2-7, with D possibly matching TRBD1 (5 bases). The CDR3 covers 13 residues. In germline, CDR1 is SEHNR, CDR2 FQNEAQ (reference sequence). V was shortened by 7 bases and J by 2 bases, with 12 bases between the two germline ends. The CDR3 spells CASTSRGTYEQYF. The CDR3 coding sequence is TGTGCCAGCACCAGTAGGGGTACCTACGAGCAGTACTTC.

This clone was counted a single time. The chain joins TRBV27 to TRBJ1-4, with D maybe TRBD1 (5 bases). The CDR3 covers 17 residues. V dropped 4 bases and J dropped 0 bases, with 15 bases sitting between them. Germline assignment: CDR1 MNHEY and CDR2 SMNVEV (reference sequence). CDR3 amino acids: CASSSQDRQATNEKLFF. The CDR3 DNA follows: TGTGCCAGCAGTTCACAGGACCGTCAGGCAACTAATGAAAAACTGTTTTTT. The entire variable domain, with the rest obtained from reference TRBV27 and TRBJ1-4, is as follows: EAQVTQNPRYLITVTGKKLTVTCSQNMNHEYMSWYRQDPGLGLRQIYYSMNVEVTDKGDVPEGYKVSRKEKRNFPLILESPSPNQTSLYFCASSSQDRQATNEKLFFGSGTQLSVL.

This CDR3 reads CASSSRTGQTGELFF. The DNA for the CDR3 is TGTGCCAGCAGCTCCCGGACAGGGCAAACCGGGGAGCTGTTTTTT. The gene calls are TRBV7-6 and TRBJ2-2, with TRBD1 matching 8 bases. Germline V gene sequence: CDR1 SGHVS, CDR2 FNYEAQ. V lost 4 bases to trimming and J lost 5 bases; unmatched junction nucleotides: 6. This CDR3 is built from 15 residues.

The V call is TRBV7-9, the J call TRBJ2-1; 8 positions match TRBD2. This CDR3 is 19 amino acids long. Germline assignment: CDR1 SEHNR and CDR2 FQNEAQ (reference sequence). Trimming cost V 5 bases and J 1 base; bases outside gene matches: 16. The CDR3 DNA reads TGTGCCAGCAGCAATAGGGTGGGGCTAGCGGGTATTTCCTACAATGAGCAGTTCTTC. Translation: CASSNRVGLAGISYNEQFF.

V gene TRBV5-4 combines with J gene TRBJ2-7, with D maybe TRBD1 (6 bases). Deletions cut 3 bases from V and 3 bases from J, with 13 bases between. CDR1 and CDR2 (germline): SGHNT, YYREEE (reference sequence). This CDR3 is 14 amino acids long. The chain's CDR3 is CASSSSGTSYEQYF. In DNA, the CDR3 is TGTGCCAGCAGCTCCTCCGGGACAAGCTACGAGCAGTACTTC. Using reference TRBV5-4 and TRBJ2-7 for the parts outside the CDR3, the full variable domain is ETGVTQSPTHLIKTRGQQVTLRCSSQSGHNTVSWYQQALGQGPQFIFQYYREEENGRGNFPPRFSGLQFPNYSSELNVNALELDDSALYLCASSSSGTSYEQYFGPGTRLTVT.

The rearrangement links TRBV4-3 to TRBJ2-3; the match to TRBD1 covers 7 bases. V shed 0 bases and J 2 bases; nucleotides not matched to a gene: 5. The CDR3 sequence is 16 residues long. The germline gives CDR1 LGHNA, CDR2 YSLEER. The CDR3 region has the DNA TGCGCCAGCAGCCAAGATCCCGGACAGGTCACAGATACGCAGTATTTT. Protein: CASSQDPGQVTDTQYF.

This clone was detected only once. This sequence joins TRBV27 and TRBJ2-7, with D hard to call. Germline CDR1 is MNHEY and CDR2 is SMNVEV (reference sequence). V gave up 8 bases and J gave up 0 bases, with 11 bases separating them. This CDR3 region has 13 residues. CDR3 nucleotides: TGTGCCAGCGCGCCGACGCGCTCCTACGAGCAGTACTTC. Translation: CASAPTRSYEQYF.

The CDR3 DNA is TGTGCCAGCAGCTCGGGACGTACTAATGAAAAACTGTTTTTT. Protein product: CASSSGRTNEKLFF. The V and J genes are TRBV7-9 and TRBJ1-4; TRBD1 might be the D (5 bases). Germline V CDR1 and CDR2: SEHNR, FQNEAQ (reference sequence). The V end was cut by 4 bases, the J end by 2 bases, with 8 bases between. This CDR3 has 14 residues.

V and J are TRBV2 and TRBJ2-6; a weak D match, TRBD2 (6 bases). This CDR3 region has 16 residues. V lost 9 bases, J lost 0 bases, and 15 bases lay in between. Germline V gives CDR1 SNHLY, CDR2 FYNNEI. CDR3 nucleotide sequence: TGTGCCAGAGACCTACCCGGGAGCTCTGGGGCCAACGTCCTGACTTTC. Translated: CARDLPGSSGANVLTF.

The chain recombines TRBV7-9 with TRBJ2-1; D is possibly TRBD2 (5 bases). V gave up 1 base and J gave up 3 bases, with 7 bases separating them. Germline V gene data show CDR1 as SEHNR and CDR2 as FQNEAQ (reference sequence). The CDR3 has 14 amino acids. The CDR3 spells CASSLGGVYNEQFF. In nucleotides, the CDR3 is TGTGCCAGCAGCTTAGGGGGAGTCTACAATGAGCAGTTCTTC. The full variable domain, rest sourced from reference TRBV7-9 and TRBJ2-1, is DTGVSQNPRHKITKRGQNVTFRCDPISEHNRLYWYRQTLGQGPEFLTYFQNEAQLEKSRLLSDRFSAERPKGSFSTLEIQRTEQGDSAMYLCASSLGGVYNEQFFGPGTRLTVL.

This sequence joins TRBV4-1 and TRBJ1-1; tentative D call: TRBD1 (5 bases). Trimming removed 1 base from V and 1 base from J, with 10 bases in between. The germline V gene has CDR1 MGHRA and CDR2 YSYEKL. The CDR3 extends over 15 amino acids. Here the CDR3 DNA reads TGCGCCAGCAGCCAAGTCGGGACGGCGAACACTGAAGCTTTCTTT. Encoded protein: CASSQVGTANTEAFF.

The chain has TRBV28 and TRBJ2-7; 11 nucleotides align to TRBD1. The junction had 23 bases not matched to a gene; V was cut back by 10 bases and J by 6 bases. Germline V gives CDR1 MDHEN, CDR2 SYDVKM. There are 18 residues in the CDR3. The CDR3 coding sequence is TGTGCCACCGGACAGGGGGCGATAGATAGGATAAGCGGTCTCGAGCAGTACTTC. Translated: CATGQGAIDRISGLEQYF. Looking up the rest from reference TRBV28 and TRBJ2-7 gives the full variable domain: DVKVTQSSRYLVKRTGEKVFLECVQDMDHENMFWYRQDPGLGLRLIYFSYDVKMKEKGDIPEGYSVSREKKERFSLILESASTNQTSMYLCATGQGAIDRISGLEQYFGPGTRLTVT.

The chain employs TRBV5-1 and TRBJ2-5; D might be TRBD1 (5 bases). This CDR3 is 13 amino acids long. V lost 5 bases and J 5 bases, leaving 13 bases between the germline ends. The germline V gene encodes CDR1 SGHRS and CDR2 YFSETQ. The CDR3 bases are TGCGCCAGCAGTCCTCAGGGTTGGGAGACCCAGTACTTC. It encodes CASSPQGWETQYF.

This chain joins TRBV4-3 and TRBJ2-5, with a weak D call TRBD1 (5 bases). The V gene lost 0 bases and the J gene lost 2 bases, with 7 bases spanning the gap. Germline-derived CDR1 and CDR2 are LGHNA and YSLEER. This CDR3 has 14 residues. CDR3 in amino acids: CASSQEAGQETQYF. The CDR3 DNA reads TGCGCCAGCAGCCAAGAGGCAGGGCAAGAGACCCAGTACTTC.

The chain carries TRBV28 and TRBJ2-5; 8 bases fit TRBD1. The CDR3 covers 16 residues. Germline V gene data show CDR1 as MDHEN and CDR2 as SYDVKM. Trimming cost V 4 bases and J 2 bases; bases outside gene matches: 9. The CDR3 sequence: CASSSGQGVLQETQYF. CDR3 nucleotide sequence: TGTGCCAGCAGTTCCGGACAGGGAGTCCTTCAAGAGACCCAGTACTTC.

A remark on this clone: Within the sample, other DNA sequences also encode this same CDR3. The V and J genes are TRBV7-9 and TRBJ2-7; D is uncertain. The CDR3 contains 12 residues. Trimming left V 4 bases short and J 1 base short, with 5 bases between. CDR1 SEHNR and CDR2 FQNEAQ come from the germline V gene (reference sequence). This chain's CDR3 is CASSSISYEQYF. In DNA, the CDR3 is TGTGCCAGCAGCTCCATATCCTACGAGCAGTACTTC.

The V and J genes are TRBV10-3 and TRBJ2-7, with 15 bases aligning to TRBD2. Germline V gene sequence: CDR1 ENHRY, CDR2 SYGVKD. The CDR3 totals 16 residues. Trimming at V came to 0 bases and at J to 6 bases, leaving 3 bases not matched to a gene. CDR3 sequence (DNA): TGTGCCATCAGTGAGTCGGGGGGACTAGCGGGAGGCGAGCAGTACTTC. Encoded protein: CAISESGGLAGGEQYF.

The gene calls are TRBV28 and TRBJ2-7; D call uncertain. V was clipped by 6 bases and J by 6 bases, with 18 bases between them. Germline V CDR1 and CDR2: MDHEN, SYDVKM. CDR3 size: 14 residues. The CDR3 sequence: CASSPVGSSREQYF. CDR3 bases: TGTGCCAGCAGCCCCGTTGGTTCGAGCCGCGAGCAGTACTTC.

This chain links TRBV29-1 with TRBJ2-2; a weak D match, TRBD1 (6 bases). The germline CDR1 and CDR2 sequences are SQVTM and ANQGSEA. The V and J ends lost 4 bases and 4 bases respectively, with 7 bases between them. The CDR3 spans 12 residues. The CDR3, as DNA: TGCAGCGTTGTCAGGGGCACCGGGGAGCTGTTTTTT. The encoded protein is CSVVRGTGELFF.

To note about this clone: This specimen includes other DNA sequences encoding the same CDR3. The chain has TRBV5-1 and TRBJ2-5; 7 bases are shared with TRBD1. The junction had 2 bases not matched to a gene; V was cut back by 0 bases and J by 3 bases. The germline V gene has CDR1 SGHRS and CDR2 YFSETQ. This CDR3 has 14 amino acids. CDR3 sequence (DNA): TGCGCCAGCAGCTTGGCCGGGACAGAAGAGACCCAGTACTTC. It encodes CASSLAGTEETQYF.

The gene calls are TRBV27 and TRBJ2-4, with D unresolved. Trimming cost V 3 bases and J 8 bases, with 11 bases left between them. CDR3 size: 13 residues. The germline gives CDR1 MNHEY, CDR2 SMNVEV (reference sequence). The CDR3 spells CASSLGTRDIQYF. The CDR3 DNA is TGTGCCAGCAGTTTGGGCACCCGGGACATTCAGTACTTC.

This chain connects TRBV7-8 to TRBJ2-5; D may be TRBD2 (5 bases). The J call could be wrong; TRBJ2-7 is a better fit for the DNA end. The CDR3 consists of 14 residues. Germline V gene sequence: CDR1 SGHVS, CDR2 FQNEAQ. CDR3 region: CASSGRGYDYEQYF. Written as DNA, the CDR3 is TGTGCCAGCAGCGGGCGCGGGTACGACTACGAGCAGTACTTC.

The chain combines TRBV27 with TRBJ2-2; D ambiguous. This CDR3 is built from 14 residues. Germline V lookup: CDR1 MNHEY, CDR2 SMNVEV (reference sequence). Deletions cut 5 bases from V and 6 bases from J, with 13 bases between. Here the CDR3 reads CASSRRTTAGELFF. The CDR3 nucleotides are TGTGCCAGCAGTCGACGGACCACCGCCGGGGAGCTGTTTTTT.

The chain carries TRBV28 and TRBJ2-7, with unresolved D. The V gene's germline CDR1 is MDHEN and CDR2 SYDVKM. This CDR3 contains 12 residues. V shed 2 bases and J shed 5 bases, with 7 bases lying between them. The CDR3 loop is CASSLAGHEQYF. The CDR3 DNA is TGTGCCAGCAGTTTAGCCGGTCACGAGCAGTACTTC. The whole variable domain, remainder taken from reference TRBV28 and TRBJ2-7, is DVKVTQSSRYLVKRTGEKVFLECVQDMDHENMFWYRQDPGLGLRLIYFSYDVKMKEKGDIPEGYSVSREKKERFSLILESASTNQTSMYLCASSLAGHEQYFGPGTRLTVT.

About this clone itself: Other nucleotide sequences in the sample specify the same CDR3. This sequence joins TRBV29-1 and TRBJ1-1; no definite D call. Germline V gene lookup returns CDR1 SQVTM and CDR2 ANQGSEA. V was trimmed by 0 bases and J by 1 base, leaving 3 bases between them. The CDR3 runs 12 residues. CDR3 loop: CSVEDGNTEAFF. The CDR3 DNA is TGCAGCGTTGAAGACGGGAACACTGAAGCTTTCTTT. Full variable domain (rest looked up from reference TRBV29-1 and TRBJ1-1): SAVISQKPSRDICQRGTSLTIQCQVDSQVTMMFWYRQQPGQSLTLIATANQGSEATYESGFVIDKFPISRPNLTFSTLTVSNMSPEDSSIYLCSVEDGNTEAFFGQGTRLTVV.

The genes are TRBV4-1 and TRBJ1-1; D is undetermined. Trimming took off 0 bases at V and 3 bases at J, with 11 bases between the two ends. The CDR3 consists of 15 residues. Looked up from germline, CDR1 is MGHRA and CDR2 is YSYEKL. The CDR3 region is CASSQEGITYTEAFF. CDR3 DNA: TGCGCCAGCAGCCAAGAGGGGATTACTTACACTGAAGCTTTCTTT.

CDR3 in amino acids: CASSVYVNQPQHF. The CDR3 DNA is TGTGCCAGCAGTGTTTATGTGAATCAGCCCCAGCATTTT. The chain joins TRBV6-1 to TRBJ1-5; no firm D call. CDR1 and CDR2 from the germline V gene are MNHNS and SASEGT. The CDR3 is 13 amino acids. Trimming took 4 bases from V and 4 from J, leaving 8 bases between them.